This TCR beta chain was observed in a study of blood T cells in healthy people across ages. On the study more broadly: The template switching approach captured approximately one barcoded beta molecule for every two T cells. Findings and caveats of the study: Roughly linearly, TCR beta diversity per million T cells fell as age increased.

Concerning this clonotype itself: Its antigen is as yet unknown.

The CDR3 is 13 amino acids. The germline V gene encodes CDR1 MNHEY and CDR2 SMNVEV (reference sequence). The V and J ends lost 0 bases and 3 bases respectively, with 5 bases between them. A J-beta primer mix and a sample-barcoded 5' primer were used in a second PCR of about 7 to 12 cycles. TCRdb re-called the 5' RACE reads through MiXCR, storing one row per CDR3 protein. The sample holds over 500,000 distinct CDR3 sequences, over 25% seen once. This sample was also put to use in a study of T cells of mothers and their children. In that study: Samples came from a few healthy Caucasian mothers and their six children.

This sequence joins TRBV27 and TRBJ1-1; D is undetermined. The TCR comes from a boy under 10 years old in good health. Sequencing was carried out using blood. This CDR3 reads CASSLSKDTEAFF. In nucleotides, the CDR3 is TGTGCCAGCAGTTTATCAAAGGACACTGAAGCTTTCTTT.